A selection of T cell receptor beta chains follows, all from one sample in a study of cytomegalovirus exposure and HLA in healthy donors. Sequencing was performed with immunoSEQ multiplex PCR; in TCRdb, only in-frame clones are kept and a portion is missing. The sample has 130,000 to 150,000 clones; around three quarters are singletons. Material for sequencing was PBMCs. The receptors shown here come from a man aged 40-49 years in good health and CMV-seropositive. Both conserved end residues are part of each CDR3. A D gene is named only where the DNA matches it firmly. Clone size is not always given. Where it is, it says once, few, many or a class for expanded clones.

cdr3_aa: CASSQGTGISTDTQYF; cdr3_nt: TGCGCCAGCAGCCAAGGAACAGGGATTAGCACAGATACGCAGTATTTT; v_call: TRBV4-3; clone_size: -; j_call: TRBJ2-3; d_call: -
cdr3_aa: CASSPGQGSTGELFF; cdr3_nt: TGTGCCAGCAGCCCCGGACAGGGAAGCACCGGGGAGCTGTTTTTT; v_call: TRBV9; clone_size: -; j_call: TRBJ2-2; d_call: TRBD1
cdr3_aa: CSPPYTDTQYF; cdr3_nt: TGCAGTCCCCCCTACACAGATACGCAGTATTTT; v_call: TRBV20-1; clone_size: -; j_call: TRBJ2-3; d_call: -
cdr3_aa: CASSLGTSGRFYEQYF; cdr3_nt: TGCGCCAGCAGCTTGGGGACTAGCGGGAGGTTCTACGAGCAGTACTTC; v_call: TRBV5-1; clone_size: -; j_call: TRBJ2-7; d_call: TRBD2
cdr3_aa: CASSAQGPGGNEQFF; cdr3_nt: TGTGCCAGCAGCGCACAGGGTCCAGGGGGGAATGAGCAGTTCTTC; v_call: TRBV5-4; clone_size: -; j_call: TRBJ2-1; d_call: -
cdr3_aa: CVSSWTTSVNEQFF; cdr3_nt: TGTGTCAGCAGTTGGACGACTAGTGTAAATGAGCAGTTCTTC; v_call: TRBV7-9; clone_size: once; j_call: TRBJ2-1; d_call: -
cdr3_aa: CASSLGAGYYNEQFF; cdr3_nt: TGTGCCAGCAGCTTAGGAGCGGGGTACTACAATGAGCAGTTCTTC; v_call: TRBV13; clone_size: many; j_call: TRBJ2-1; d_call: TRBD2
cdr3_aa: CATKGSEGAVNYGYTF; cdr3_nt: TGTGCCACCAAGGGTTCGGAGGGGGCTGTCAACTATGGCTACACCTTC; v_call: TRBV27; clone_size: -; j_call: TRBJ1-2; d_call: TRBD1
cdr3_aa: CASKQASSYNEQFF; cdr3_nt: TGTGCCAGCAAACAGGCCAGCTCCTACAATGAGCAGTTCTTC; v_call: TRBV6-5; clone_size: -; j_call: TRBJ2-1; d_call: -
cdr3_aa: CASSQDLRPRTGGIEQYF; cdr3_nt: TGCGCCAGCAGCCAAGATCTAAGACCGAGGACAGGGGGTATCGAGCAGTACTTC; v_call: TRBV4-3; clone_size: -; j_call: TRBJ2-7; d_call: TRBD1
cdr3_aa: CASRSYNQPQHF; cdr3_nt: TGTGCCAGCAGGAGTTACAATCAGCCCCAGCATTTT; v_call: TRBV6-6; clone_size: -; j_call: TRBJ1-5; d_call: -
cdr3_aa: CASSSPTGSNEQYF; cdr3_nt: TGTGCCAGCAGCTCACCGACAGGTAGCAACGAGCAGTACTTC; v_call: TRBV7-6; clone_size: few; j_call: TRBJ2-7; d_call: -
cdr3_aa: CASSITVNSGANVLTF; cdr3_nt: TGTGCCAGCAGCATAACAGTGAACTCTGGGGCCAACGTCCTGACTTTC; v_call: TRBV11-2; clone_size: few; j_call: TRBJ2-6; d_call: -
cdr3_aa: CAMSSGTDTQYF; cdr3_nt: TGTGCCATGTCAAGCGGCACAGATACGCAGTATTTT; v_call: TRBV6-1; clone_size: -; j_call: TRBJ2-3; d_call: -
cdr3_aa: CASSLFTGGDEQYF; cdr3_nt: TGCGCCAGCAGCTTATTTACGGGAGGGGACGAGCAGTACTTC; v_call: TRBV5-1; clone_size: -; j_call: TRBJ2-7; d_call: TRBD2
cdr3_aa: CASSLGLAGGLQFF; cdr3_nt: TGCGCCAGCAGCTTGGGACTAGCGGGAGGCCTCCAGTTCTTC; v_call: TRBV5-1; clone_size: -; j_call: TRBJ2-1; d_call: TRBD2
cdr3_aa: CASSPTGGTGSRYGYTF; cdr3_nt: TGTGCCAGCAGCCCGACAGGGGGGACAGGGAGTAGGTATGGCTACACCTTC; v_call: TRBV11-2; clone_size: -; j_call: TRBJ1-2; d_call: TRBD1
cdr3_aa: CSVERGQNTEAFF; cdr3_nt: TGCAGCGTTGAAAGGGGACAGAACACTGAAGCTTTCTTT; v_call: TRBV29-1; clone_size: few; j_call: TRBJ1-1; d_call: -
cdr3_aa: CASRTSDNEQFF; cdr3_nt: TGTGCCAGCAGAACTTCGGACAATGAGCAGTTCTTC; v_call: TRBV6-5; clone_size: -; j_call: TRBJ2-1; d_call: -
cdr3_aa: CASSTVDSGANVLTF; cdr3_nt: TGTGCCAGCAGTACTGTAGACTCTGGGGCCAACGTCCTGACTTTC; v_call: TRBV6-5; clone_size: once; j_call: TRBJ2-6; d_call: -
cdr3_aa: CASATSGMNEQFF; cdr3_nt: TGCGCCAGCGCTACCAGCGGGATGAATGAGCAGTTCTTC; v_call: TRBV5-1; clone_size: -; j_call: TRBJ2-1; d_call: TRBD2
cdr3_aa: CASSLPRALSYEQYF; cdr3_nt: TGTGCCAGCAGCCTCCCGAGGGCCCTATCCTACGAGCAGTACTTC; v_call: TRBV6-1; clone_size: -; j_call: TRBJ2-7; d_call: -
cdr3_aa: CASHRLAGGLDTQYF; cdr3_nt: TGTGCCAGTCATCGTCTAGCGGGAGGGTTAGATACGCAGTATTTT; v_call: TRBV2; clone_size: once; j_call: TRBJ2-3; d_call: TRBD2
cdr3_aa: CASRFLVTQETQYF; cdr3_nt: TGCGCCAGCCGATTTCTGGTAACTCAAGAGACCCAGTACTTC; v_call: TRBV5-1; clone_size: -; j_call: TRBJ2-5; d_call: -
cdr3_aa: CASSNSQGFDGYTF; cdr3_nt: TGTGCCAGCAGCAACTCCCAGGGTTTCGATGGCTACACCTTC; v_call: TRBV11-1; clone_size: -; j_call: TRBJ1-2; d_call: -
cdr3_aa: CASSPGNTEAFF; cdr3_nt: TGTGCCAGTAGTCCCGGGAACACTGAAGCTTTCTTT; v_call: TRBV19; clone_size: -; j_call: TRBJ1-1; d_call: -
cdr3_aa: CASSNLRPGQGNGYTF; cdr3_nt: TGTGCCAGCAGCAACCTCAGACCGGGACAGGGTAACGGCTACACCTTC; v_call: TRBV28; clone_size: -; j_call: TRBJ1-2; d_call: TRBD1
cdr3_aa: CASSKPAGSYNEQFF; cdr3_nt: TGTGCCAGCAGCAAACCCGCGGGCTCCTACAATGAGCAGTTCTTC; v_call: TRBV6-6; clone_size: -; j_call: TRBJ2-1; d_call: -
cdr3_aa: CASSWEPSYEQYF; cdr3_nt: TGTGCCAGCAGCTGGGAGCCGTCCTACGAGCAGTACTTC; v_call: TRBV6-5; clone_size: -; j_call: TRBJ2-7; d_call: -
cdr3_aa: CASSLPLRQGETQYF; cdr3_nt: TGTGCCAGCAGCTTACCCCTAAGACAGGGAGAGACCCAGTACTTC; v_call: TRBV7-6; clone_size: -; j_call: TRBJ2-5; d_call: TRBD1
cdr3_aa: CASIRQGRTEAFF; cdr3_nt: TGTGCCAGCATTCGACAGGGGCGCACTGAAGCTTTCTTT; v_call: TRBV19; clone_size: -; j_call: TRBJ1-1; d_call: TRBD1
cdr3_aa: CASSQYRTGGYEQYF; cdr3_nt: TGTGCCAGCAGCCAATACAGGACAGGGGGATACGAGCAGTACTTC; v_call: TRBV7-9; clone_size: -; j_call: TRBJ2-7; d_call: TRBD1
cdr3_aa: CASSRGLGNTGELFF; cdr3_nt: TGTGCCAGCAGTCGGGGACTAGGAAACACCGGGGAGCTGTTTTTT; v_call: TRBV6-5; clone_size: -; j_call: TRBJ2-2; d_call: TRBD2
cdr3_aa: CASSQANRGPGGELFF; cdr3_nt: TGCGCCAGCAGCCAAGCAAACAGGGGGCCCGGCGGGGAGCTGTTTTTT; v_call: TRBV4-1; clone_size: -; j_call: TRBJ2-2; d_call: TRBD1
cdr3_aa: CASSPQADEKLFF; cdr3_nt: TGTGCCAGCTCACCCCAGGCCGATGAAAAACTGTTTTTT; v_call: TRBV18; clone_size: -; j_call: TRBJ1-4; d_call: -
cdr3_aa: CASSPTGYTEAFF; cdr3_nt: TGTGCCAGCTCACCGACAGGGTACACTGAAGCTTTCTTT; v_call: TRBV18; clone_size: -; j_call: TRBJ1-1; d_call: TRBD1
cdr3_aa: CASSQDLTDSYEQYF; cdr3_nt: TGCGCCAGCAGCCAAGATTTAACAGACTCCTACGAGCAGTACTTC; v_call: TRBV4-3; clone_size: few; j_call: TRBJ2-7; d_call: -
cdr3_aa: CASHRVYNQPQHF; cdr3_nt: TGTGCCAGCCACCGAGTTTACAATCAGCCCCAGCATTTT; v_call: TRBV6-5; clone_size: -; j_call: TRBJ1-5; d_call: -
cdr3_aa: CATLRTDLEQYF; cdr3_nt: TGTGCCACCCTGAGGACAGATCTCGAGCAGTACTTC; v_call: TRBV2; clone_size: -; j_call: TRBJ2-7; d_call: -
cdr3_aa: CAWSAFAGNSNEQFF; cdr3_nt: TGTGCCTGGAGTGCTTTCGCGGGAAACAGCAATGAGCAGTTCTTC; v_call: TRBV30; clone_size: -; j_call: TRBJ2-1; d_call: -
cdr3_aa: CASSSPRDRGVGGNQPQHF; cdr3_nt: TGTGCCAGTAGTAGCCCCCGGGACAGGGGGGTGGGAGGCAATCAGCCCCAGCATTTT; v_call: TRBV19; clone_size: few; j_call: TRBJ1-5; d_call: TRBD1